These T cell receptor beta chains were read from a single sample in a study of technical replicates of blood from a handful of donors. Assay used: immunoSEQ multiplex PCR; TCRdb lists only in-frame clones, some missing. The sample shows 87,000 or so clones, around 90% of them seen only once. What was sequenced was T cells isolated from PBMCs. Receptors were obtained from a human donor in good health. Both conserved end residues are part of each CDR3. D genes are given only for firm matches. A clone size is listed for some rows: how often the clone was seen (once, few, many), or a class if it is expanded.

v_call	d_call	j_call	clone_size	cdr3_nt	cdr3_aa
TRBV5-6	NA	TRBJ2-4	NA	TGTGCCAGCAGCTTGCGGTCTCTACTAGCCAAAAACATTCAGTACTTC	CASSLRSLLAKNIQYF
TRBV30	NA	TRBJ2-1	few	TGTGCCTGGAGTGTGGGGAGACTACAGGGCTACAATGAGCAGTTCTTC	CAWSVGRLQGYNEQFF
TRBV11-2	TRBD1	TRBJ2-3	NA	TGTGCCAGCAGCCGGACAGGGGGGATAGATACGCAGTATTTT	CASSRTGGIDTQYF
TRBV6-5	TRBD1	TRBJ1-6	NA	TGTGCCAGCAGGGGGAGACAGGGGGATTCACCCCTCCACTTT	CASRGRQGDSPLHF
TRBV16	NA	TRBJ1-1	few	TGTGCCAGCAGCCAGCGGGGGGCGTACACTGAAGCTTTCTTT	CASSQRGAYTEAFF
TRBV10-3	TRBD2	TRBJ2-1	NA	TGTGCCACCCTCGGGGGAGGGTTCCCACCGCTCTTATACAATGAGCAGTTCTTC	CATLGGGFPPLLYNEQFF
TRBV7-9	NA	TRBJ2-7	NA	TGTGCCAGCAGCCTTGGAGTCAACGAGCAGTACTTC	CASSLGVNEQYF
TRBV27	NA	TRBJ2-5	NA	TGTGCCAGCAGTCCCGACCGGGGAGGAGAGACCCAGTACTTC	CASSPDRGGETQYF
TRBV5-1	TRBD1	TRBJ2-3	NA	TGCGCCAGCAGCTTGACAGGGGGTTGGAGCACAGATACGCAGTATTTT	CASSLTGGWSTDTQYF
TRBV4-1	NA	TRBJ1-1	NA	TGCGCCAGCAGCCAAGAGGTACGGAGCGTAGCTTTCTTT	CASSQEVRSVAFF
TRBV6-6	NA	TRBJ2-7	NA	TGTGCCAGCAGGAACGGCGGGGACGGTTCCTACGAGCAGTACTTC	CASRNGGDGSYEQYF
TRBV11-2	NA	TRBJ2-7	NA	TGTGCCAGCACAGAGGGGACGGAGGGCGAGCAGTACTTC	CASTEGTEGEQYF